This T cell receptor beta chain is drawn from a study of blood T cell repertoires in COVID-19. Study context: Samples taken during acute and convalescent COVID-19 were collected in the United States, Italy and Spain. From T cells, B-cell-depleted T cells, or PBMCs came the material, which was cDNA or gDNA.

Germline-derived CDR1 and CDR2 are SGHRS and YFSETQ. The V segment lost 5 bases and the J segment 2 bases; nucleotides outside the gene matches: 2. This CDR3 region has 13 residues. Original handling: Estimation of nucleated cell counts was performed using reference gene primer amplification. Only in-frame clones appear in the TCRdb table, and some are missing; sequencing was by immunoSEQ multiplex PCR. Clone size and the V and J calls come from that table; the DNA yielded D and trimming. Of fewer than 250,000 clones listed, 80% to 85% are singletons. Material for sequencing was peripheral blood. The clonotype comes from a human donor in a cohort sampled during active COVID-19. This sequence joins TRBV5-1 and TRBJ2-3, with 7 nucleotides matching TRBD2. The CDR3 DNA is TGCGCCAGCAGAGGGACTATCACAGATACGCAGTATTTT. Its translation is CASRGTITDTQYF.